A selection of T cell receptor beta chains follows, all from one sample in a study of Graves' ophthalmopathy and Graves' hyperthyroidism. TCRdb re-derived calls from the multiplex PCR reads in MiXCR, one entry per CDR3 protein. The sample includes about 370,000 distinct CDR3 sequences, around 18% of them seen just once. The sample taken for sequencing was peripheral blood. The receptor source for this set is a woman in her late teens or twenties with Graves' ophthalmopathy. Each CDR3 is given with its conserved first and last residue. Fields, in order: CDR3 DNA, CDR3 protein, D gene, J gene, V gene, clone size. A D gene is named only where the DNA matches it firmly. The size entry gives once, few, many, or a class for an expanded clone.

DNA: TGTGCCAGCAGCTTAGGGGGGGACGGGCGAGACACCGGGGAGCTGTTTTTT
CDR3: CASSLGGDGRDTGELFF
D: .
J: TRBJ2-2
V: TRBV7-8
size: many

DNA: TGTGCCAGCAGCTCCGAACAGGGGGGTTTAGGGGGCTACACCTTC
CDR3: CASSSEQGGLGGYTF
D: TRBD1
J: TRBJ1-2
V: TRBV7-2
size: many

DNA: TGTGCCAGCAGCTTATTTTTGGACTCCCTAACCTACGAGCAGTACTTC
CDR3: CASSLFLDSLTYEQYF
D: .
J: TRBJ2-7
V: TRBV7-2
size: many

DNA: TGTGCCAGCAGCCCCCGCCAGCTGGGGGTCTACGAGCAGTACTTC
CDR3: CASSPRQLGVYEQYF
D: .
J: TRBJ2-7
V: TRBV9
size: many

DNA: TGTGCCAGCAGTCTGGAAGACAGGGTCTTCTTCTTT
CDR3: CASSLEDRVFFF
D: TRBD1
J: TRBJ1-1
V: TRBV2
size: many

DNA: TGTGCCAGCAGTTTAAGGACAGGGGCAGCTCGGCAGTACTTC
CDR3: CASSLRTGAARQYF
D: TRBD1
J: TRBJ2-7
V: TRBV12-3/TRBV12-4
size: many

DNA: TGTGCCAGCAGGAGCGCAGCTCTGGTTAAGAACACTGAAGCTTTCTTT
CDR3: CASRSAALVKNTEAFF
D: .
J: TRBJ1-1
V: TRBV7-2
size: many

DNA: TGCGCCAGCGGGCTCGCTTCCGAGACCCAGTACTTC
CDR3: CASGLASETQYF
D: .
J: TRBJ2-5
V: TRBV5-1
size: many

DNA: TGTGCCAGCAGTTTACAGTCTGGGACAGGGGCCAAGCAGTACTTC
CDR3: CASSLQSGTGAKQYF
D: TRBD1
J: TRBJ2-7
V: TRBV28
size: many

DNA: TGCGCCAGCAGCCAAGACCACGGTGGTGAAGCTTTCTTT
CDR3: CASSQDHGGEAFF
D: .
J: TRBJ1-1
V: TRBV4-3
size: many

DNA: TGTGCCACCAGTGACCCCTCGGTCACTGAAGCTTTCTTT
CDR3: CATSDPSVTEAFF
D: .
J: TRBJ1-1
V: TRBV24-1
size: many

DNA: TGTGCCAGCAGCTCCCCCCGGGACAGGGCCTATAGCAATCAGCCCCAGCATTTT
CDR3: CASSSPRDRAYSNQPQHF
D: TRBD1
J: TRBJ1-5
V: TRBV6-4
size: many

DNA: TGTGCCAGCAGTTACCCATGGGACACTGAAGCTTTCTTT
CDR3: CASSYPWDTEAFF
D: .
J: TRBJ1-1
V: TRBV6-5
size: many

DNA: TGTGCCATCAGTGAGTCGAAGTCCCTAGATCTGTACTTC
CDR3: CAISESKSLDLYF
D: .
J: TRBJ2-7
V: TRBV10-3
size: many

DNA: TGTGCCAGCAGTTTAACGACAGGGGGTCGAGAGACCCAGTACTTC
CDR3: CASSLTTGGRETQYF
D: TRBD1
J: TRBJ2-5
V: TRBV12-3/TRBV12-4
size: many

DNA: TGTGCCAGCAGTGAAGGGGGGACCGCAATCTATGGCTACACCTTC
CDR3: CASSEGGTAIYGYTF
D: .
J: TRBJ1-2
V: TRBV6-1
size: many

DNA: TGTGCCAGCAGTAGGAAGACAAACCAGAACACTGAAGCTTTCTTT
CDR3: CASSRKTNQNTEAFF
D: .
J: TRBJ1-1
V: TRBV6-1
size: many

DNA: TGTGCCAGCAGCCAAGAGGCAATAGCTGGCTACACCTTC
CDR3: CASSQEAIAGYTF
D: .
J: TRBJ1-2
V: TRBV3-1
size: few